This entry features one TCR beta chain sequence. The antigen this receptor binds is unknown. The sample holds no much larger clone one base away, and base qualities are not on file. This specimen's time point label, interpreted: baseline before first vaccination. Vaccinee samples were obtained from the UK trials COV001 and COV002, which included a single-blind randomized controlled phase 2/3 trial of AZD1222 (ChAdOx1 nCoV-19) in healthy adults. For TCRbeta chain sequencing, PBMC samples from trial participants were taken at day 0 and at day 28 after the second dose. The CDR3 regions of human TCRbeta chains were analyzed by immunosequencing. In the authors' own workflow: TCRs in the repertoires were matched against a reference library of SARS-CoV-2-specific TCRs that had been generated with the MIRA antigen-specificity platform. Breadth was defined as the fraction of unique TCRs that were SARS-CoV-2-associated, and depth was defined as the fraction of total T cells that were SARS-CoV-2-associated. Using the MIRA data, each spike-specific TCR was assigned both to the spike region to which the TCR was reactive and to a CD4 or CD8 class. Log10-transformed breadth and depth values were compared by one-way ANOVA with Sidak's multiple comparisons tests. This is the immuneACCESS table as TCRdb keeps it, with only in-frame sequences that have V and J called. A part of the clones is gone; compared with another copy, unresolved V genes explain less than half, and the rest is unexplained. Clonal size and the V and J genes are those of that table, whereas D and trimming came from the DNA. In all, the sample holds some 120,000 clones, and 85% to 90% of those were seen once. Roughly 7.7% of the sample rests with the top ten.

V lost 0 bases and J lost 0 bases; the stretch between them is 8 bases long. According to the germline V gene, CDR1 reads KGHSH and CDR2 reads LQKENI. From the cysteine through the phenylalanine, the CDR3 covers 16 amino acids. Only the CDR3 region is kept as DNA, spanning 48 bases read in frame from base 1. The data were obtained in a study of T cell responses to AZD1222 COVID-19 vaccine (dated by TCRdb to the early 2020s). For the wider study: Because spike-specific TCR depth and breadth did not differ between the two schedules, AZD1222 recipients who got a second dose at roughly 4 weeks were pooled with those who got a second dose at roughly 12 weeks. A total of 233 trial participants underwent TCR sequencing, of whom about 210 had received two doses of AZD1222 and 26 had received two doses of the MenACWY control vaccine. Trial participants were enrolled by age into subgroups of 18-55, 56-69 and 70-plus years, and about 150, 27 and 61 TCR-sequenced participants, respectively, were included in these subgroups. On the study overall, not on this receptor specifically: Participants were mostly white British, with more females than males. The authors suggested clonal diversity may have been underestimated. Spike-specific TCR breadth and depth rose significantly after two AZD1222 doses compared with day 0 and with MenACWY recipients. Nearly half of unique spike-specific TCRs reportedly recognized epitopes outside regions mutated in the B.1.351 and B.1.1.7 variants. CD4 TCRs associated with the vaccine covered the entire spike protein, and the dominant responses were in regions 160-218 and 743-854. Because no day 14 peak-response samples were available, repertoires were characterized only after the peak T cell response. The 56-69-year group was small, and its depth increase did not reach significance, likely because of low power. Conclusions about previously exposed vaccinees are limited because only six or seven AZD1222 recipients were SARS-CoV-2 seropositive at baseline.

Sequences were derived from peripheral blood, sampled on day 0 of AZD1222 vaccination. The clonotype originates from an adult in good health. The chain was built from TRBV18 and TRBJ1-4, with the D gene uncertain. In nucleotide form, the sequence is TGTGCCAGCTCACCACCGCCGGGGACAACTAATGAAAAACTGTTTTTT. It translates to CASSPPPGTTNEKLFF.